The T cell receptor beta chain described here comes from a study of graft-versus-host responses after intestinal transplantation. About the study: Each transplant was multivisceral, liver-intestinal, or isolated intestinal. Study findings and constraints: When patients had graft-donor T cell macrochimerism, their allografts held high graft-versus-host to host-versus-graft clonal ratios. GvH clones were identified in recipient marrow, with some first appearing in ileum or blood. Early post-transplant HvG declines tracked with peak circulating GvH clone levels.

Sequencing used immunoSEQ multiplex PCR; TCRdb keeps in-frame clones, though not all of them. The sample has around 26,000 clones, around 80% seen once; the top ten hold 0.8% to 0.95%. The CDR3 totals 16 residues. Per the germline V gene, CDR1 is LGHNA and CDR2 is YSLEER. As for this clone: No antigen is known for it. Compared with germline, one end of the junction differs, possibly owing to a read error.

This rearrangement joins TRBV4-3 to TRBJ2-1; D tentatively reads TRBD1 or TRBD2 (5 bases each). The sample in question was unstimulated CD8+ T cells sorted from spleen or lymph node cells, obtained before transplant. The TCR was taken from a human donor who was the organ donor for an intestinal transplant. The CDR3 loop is CAGSQDTGTHHNEQFF. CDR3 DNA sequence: TGCGCCGGCAGCCAAGATACCGGGACCCACCACAATGAGCAGTTCTTC.